The clone carrying this T cell receptor (beta chain) showed up many times. RNA transcripts yielded amplified TCR beta CDR3 regions. The first round was an RT-PCR with HTBI primers, and the second round was a multiplex PCR. A single record per CDR3 protein comes from TCRdb applying MiXCR to the multiplex PCR reads. The sample lists hundreds of thousands of distinct CDR3 sequences, 20% to 25% occurring once. This specimen belongs to a study of Graves' ophthalmopathy and Graves' hyperthyroidism. Material: peripheral blood. This TCR was recovered from a woman between 18 and 29 years old with stable Graves' hyperthyroidism. Some clones in this sample may be carry-over from other donors' samples.

This CDR3 reads CASTELDRNTGELFF. CDR3 in DNA: TGCGCCAGCACCGAATTGGACAGGAACACCGGGGAGCTGTTTTTT. The rearrangement links TRBV5-1 to TRBJ2-2; the D gene is possibly TRBD1 (6 bases). V lost 6 bases and J lost 1, with 13 bases in between. The CDR3 covers 15 residues. CDR1 is SGHRS and CDR2 is YFSETQ in the germline V gene.